These 2 T cell receptor beta chains originate from one sample sequenced in a study of blood T cell repertoires in COVID-19. The data were produced by immunoSEQ multiplex PCR, yet TCRdb's version contains in-frame clones alone and is incomplete. The sample lists 150,000 to 180,000 clones, less than 95% occurring once. The source material was peripheral blood. These receptors were collected from a man over 45 with acute or convalescent COVID-19.

The rearrangement links TRBV15 to TRBJ2-7; TRBD2 agrees at 9 bases. In germline, CDR1 is LNHNV, CDR2 YYDKDF (reference sequence). This CDR3 is 16 amino acids long. The junction had 7 bases not matched to a gene; V was cut back by 0 bases and J by 4 bases. Written as DNA, the CDR3 is TGTGCCACCAGCAGAGATCTAAGCGGGAGGTGGTACGAGCAGTACTTC. Translation: CATSRDLSGRWYEQYF.

The sample holds one count of this clone. J is TRBJ1-5 and V is TRBV7-2; a possible D gene is TRBD1 (6 bases). The CDR3 loop spans 13 amino acids. V was trimmed by 6 bases and J by 7 bases, leaving 13 bases between them. Germline assignment: CDR1 SGHTA and CDR2 FQGNSA. DNA of the CDR3: TGTGCCAGCAGTCTGGGGGCCTGGCAGCCCCAGCATTTT. Protein sequence: CASSLGAWQPQHF.